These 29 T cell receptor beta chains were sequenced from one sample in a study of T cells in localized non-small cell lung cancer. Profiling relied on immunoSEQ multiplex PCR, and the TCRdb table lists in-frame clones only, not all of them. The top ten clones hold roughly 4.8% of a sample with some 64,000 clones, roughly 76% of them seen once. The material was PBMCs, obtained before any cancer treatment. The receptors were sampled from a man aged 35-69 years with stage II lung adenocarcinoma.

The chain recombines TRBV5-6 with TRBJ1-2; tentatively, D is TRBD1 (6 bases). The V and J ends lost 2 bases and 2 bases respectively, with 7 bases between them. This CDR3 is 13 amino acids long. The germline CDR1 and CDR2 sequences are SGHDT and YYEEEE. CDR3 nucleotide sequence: TGTGCCAGCAGCTTTAGGGGGAACTATGGCTACACCTTC. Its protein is CASSFRGNYGYTF.

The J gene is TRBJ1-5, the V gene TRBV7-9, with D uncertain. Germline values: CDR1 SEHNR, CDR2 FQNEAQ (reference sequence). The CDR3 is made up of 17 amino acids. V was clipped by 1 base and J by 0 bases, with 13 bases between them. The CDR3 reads CASSLVGEGYSNQPQHF. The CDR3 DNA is TGTGCCAGCAGCTTAGTGGGCGAGGGCTATAGCAATCAGCCCCAGCATTTT.

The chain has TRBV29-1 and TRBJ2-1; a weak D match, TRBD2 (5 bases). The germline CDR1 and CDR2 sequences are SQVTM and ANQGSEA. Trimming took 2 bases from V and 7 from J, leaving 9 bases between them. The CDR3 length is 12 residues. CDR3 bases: TGCAGCGTTGAACGGGAATCGAATGAGCAGTTCTTC. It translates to CSVERESNEQFF.

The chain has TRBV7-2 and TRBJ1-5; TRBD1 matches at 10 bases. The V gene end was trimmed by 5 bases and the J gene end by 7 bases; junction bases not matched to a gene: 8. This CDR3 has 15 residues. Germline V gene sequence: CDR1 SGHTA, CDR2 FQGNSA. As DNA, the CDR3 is TGTGCCAGCAGCCTTGCCTCGACAGGGGGCCAGCCCCAGCATTTT. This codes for CASSLASTGGQPQHF.

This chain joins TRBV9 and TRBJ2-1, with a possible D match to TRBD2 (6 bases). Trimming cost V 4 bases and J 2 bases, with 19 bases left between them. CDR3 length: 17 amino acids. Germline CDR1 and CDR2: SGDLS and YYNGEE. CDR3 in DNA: TGTGCCAGCAGCCGAGAGTCCCTAGCGATTCCCTACAATGAGCAGTTCTTC. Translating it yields CASSRESLAIPYNEQFF.

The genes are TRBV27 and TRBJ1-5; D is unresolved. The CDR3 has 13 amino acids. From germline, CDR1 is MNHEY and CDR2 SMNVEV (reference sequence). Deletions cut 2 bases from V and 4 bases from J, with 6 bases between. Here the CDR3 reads CASSLRGNQPQHF. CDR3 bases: TGTGCCAGCAGTTTAAGAGGAAATCAGCCCCAGCATTTT.

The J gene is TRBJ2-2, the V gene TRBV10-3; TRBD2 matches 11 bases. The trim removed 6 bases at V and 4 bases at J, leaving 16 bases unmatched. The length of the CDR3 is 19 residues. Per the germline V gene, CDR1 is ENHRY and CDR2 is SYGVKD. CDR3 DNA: TGTGCCATCAGAGGGACTAGCGGCACTAAAACGTTAGGCACCGGGGAGCTGTTTTTT. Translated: CAIRGTSGTKTLGTGELFF.

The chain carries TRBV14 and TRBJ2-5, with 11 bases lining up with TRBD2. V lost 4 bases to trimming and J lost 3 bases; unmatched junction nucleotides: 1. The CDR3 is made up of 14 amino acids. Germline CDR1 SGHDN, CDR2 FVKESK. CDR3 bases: TGTGCCAGCAGCCCGACTAGCGGGAAAGAGACCCAGTACTTC. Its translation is CASSPTSGKETQYF.

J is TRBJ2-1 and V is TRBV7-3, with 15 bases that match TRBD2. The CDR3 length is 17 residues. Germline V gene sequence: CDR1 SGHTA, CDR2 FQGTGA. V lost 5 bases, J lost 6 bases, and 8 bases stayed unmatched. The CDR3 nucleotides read TGTGCCAGCAGCCCGGAGGGACTAGCGGGAGGTGGCAATGAGCAGTTCTTC. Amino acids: CASSPEGLAGGGNEQFF.

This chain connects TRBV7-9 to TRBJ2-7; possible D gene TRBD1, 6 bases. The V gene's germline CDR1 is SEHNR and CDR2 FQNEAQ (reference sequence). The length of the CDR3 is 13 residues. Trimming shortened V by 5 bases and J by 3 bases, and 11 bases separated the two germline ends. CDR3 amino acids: CASSNRGGYEQYF. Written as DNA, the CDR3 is TGTGCCAGCAGCAACCGAGGGGGCTACGAGCAGTACTTC.

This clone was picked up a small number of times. Written as DNA, the CDR3 is TGTGCCAGCAGCGGGACGGCGGCAACTAATGAAAAACTGTTTTTT. It is translated as CASSGTAATNEKLFF. This sequence joins TRBV6-5 and TRBJ1-4; TRBD1 might be the D (5 bases). Germline V lookup: CDR1 MNHEY, CDR2 SVGAGI. The CDR3 length is 15 residues. V dropped 6 bases and J dropped 0 bases, with 11 bases sitting between them.

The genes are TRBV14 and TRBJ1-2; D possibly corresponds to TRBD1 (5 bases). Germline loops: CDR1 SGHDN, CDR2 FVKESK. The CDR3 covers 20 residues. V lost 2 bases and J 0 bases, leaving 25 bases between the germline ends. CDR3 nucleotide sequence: TGTGCCAGCAGCCAACGGCCCGGGACGTACAAGTTCCTTACTAACTATGGCTACACCTTC. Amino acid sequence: CASSQRPGTYKFLTNYGYTF.

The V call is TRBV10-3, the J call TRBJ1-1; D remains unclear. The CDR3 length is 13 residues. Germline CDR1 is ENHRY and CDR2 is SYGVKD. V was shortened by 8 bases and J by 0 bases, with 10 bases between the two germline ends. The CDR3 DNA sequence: TGTGCCATCTCGAAGGAACTGAACACTGAAGCTTTCTTT. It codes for CAISKELNTEAFF.

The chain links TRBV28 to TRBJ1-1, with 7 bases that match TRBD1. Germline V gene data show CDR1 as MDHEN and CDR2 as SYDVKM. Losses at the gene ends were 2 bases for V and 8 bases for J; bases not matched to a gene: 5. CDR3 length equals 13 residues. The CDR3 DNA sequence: TGTGCCAGCAGTTTAGGGGGACAGCCAGAAGCTTTCTTT. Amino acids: CASSLGGQPEAFF. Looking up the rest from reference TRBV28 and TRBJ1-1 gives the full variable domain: DVKVTQSSRYLVKRTGEKVFLECVQDMDHENMFWYRQDPGLGLRLIYFSYDVKMKEKGDIPEGYSVSREKKERFSLILESASTNQTSMYLCASSLGGQPEAFFGQGTRLTVV.

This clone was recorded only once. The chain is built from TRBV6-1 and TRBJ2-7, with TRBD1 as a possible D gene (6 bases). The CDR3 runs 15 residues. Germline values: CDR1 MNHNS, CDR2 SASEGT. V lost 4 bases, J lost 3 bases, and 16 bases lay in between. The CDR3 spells CASSAATGADYEQYF. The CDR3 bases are TGTGCCAGCAGTGCTGCGACAGGTGCAGACTACGAGCAGTACTTC.

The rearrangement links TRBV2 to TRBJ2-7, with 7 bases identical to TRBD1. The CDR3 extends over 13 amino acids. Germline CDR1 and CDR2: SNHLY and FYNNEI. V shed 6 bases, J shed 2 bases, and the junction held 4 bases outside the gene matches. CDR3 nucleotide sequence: TGTGCCAGCAGACAGACAGGGACCTACGAGCAGTACTTC. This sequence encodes CASRQTGTYEQYF.

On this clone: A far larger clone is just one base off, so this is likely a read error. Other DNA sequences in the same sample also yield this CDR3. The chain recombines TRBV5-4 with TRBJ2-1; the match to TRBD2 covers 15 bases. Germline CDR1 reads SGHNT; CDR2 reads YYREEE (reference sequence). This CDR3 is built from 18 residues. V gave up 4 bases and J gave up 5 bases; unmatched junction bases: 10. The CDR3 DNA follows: TGTGCCAGCAGCCAGGGTTATGGGACTAGCGGGAGGCACAATGAGCAGTTCTTC. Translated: CASSQGYGTSGRHNEQFF.

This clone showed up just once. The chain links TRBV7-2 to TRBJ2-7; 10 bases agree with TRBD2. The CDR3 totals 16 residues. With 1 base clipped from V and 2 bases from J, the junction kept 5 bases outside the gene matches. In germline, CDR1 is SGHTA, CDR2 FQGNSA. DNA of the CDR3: TGTGCCAGCAGCTTAGGCGGGACTAGCGTCGCCTACGAGCAGTACTTC. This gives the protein CASSLGGTSVAYEQYF.

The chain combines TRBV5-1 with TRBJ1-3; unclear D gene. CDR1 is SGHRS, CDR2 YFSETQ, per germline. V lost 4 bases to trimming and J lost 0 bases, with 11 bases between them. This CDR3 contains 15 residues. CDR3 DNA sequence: TGCGCCAGCAGCATGGACTTTCGCTCTGGAAACACCATATATTTT. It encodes CASSMDFRSGNTIYF.

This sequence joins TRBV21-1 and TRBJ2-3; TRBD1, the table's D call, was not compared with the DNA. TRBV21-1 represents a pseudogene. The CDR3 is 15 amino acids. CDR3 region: CASSKARRGDDTQYF. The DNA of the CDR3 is TGTGCCAGCAGCAAAGCGCGCAGGGGCGACGATACGCAGTATTTT.

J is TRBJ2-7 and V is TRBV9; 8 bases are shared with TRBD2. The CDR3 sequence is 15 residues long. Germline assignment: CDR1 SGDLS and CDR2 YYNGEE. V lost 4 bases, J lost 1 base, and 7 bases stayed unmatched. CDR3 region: CASSPREGGSYEQYF. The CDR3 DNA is TGTGCCAGCAGCCCTCGGGAGGGGGGTTCCTACGAGCAGTACTTC.

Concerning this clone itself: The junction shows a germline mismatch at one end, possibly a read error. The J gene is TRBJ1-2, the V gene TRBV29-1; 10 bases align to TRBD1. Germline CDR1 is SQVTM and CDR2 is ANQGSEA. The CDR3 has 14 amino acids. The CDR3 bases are TGCAGCGTAGAAGGGACAGGGGAGAGCTATGGCTACACCTTC. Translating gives CSVEGTGESYGYTF.

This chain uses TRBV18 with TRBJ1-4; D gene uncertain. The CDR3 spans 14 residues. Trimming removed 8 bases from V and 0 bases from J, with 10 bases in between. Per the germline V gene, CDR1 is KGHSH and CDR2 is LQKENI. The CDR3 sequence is CASLPQATNEKLFF. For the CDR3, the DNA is TGTGCCAGCCTCCCTCAGGCAACTAATGAAAAACTGTTTTTT.

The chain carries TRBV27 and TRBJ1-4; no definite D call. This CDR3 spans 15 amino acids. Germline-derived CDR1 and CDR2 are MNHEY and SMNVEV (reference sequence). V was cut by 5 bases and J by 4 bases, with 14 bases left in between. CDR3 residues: CASSGRWDSNEKLFF. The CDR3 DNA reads TGTGCCAGCAGTGGCCGGTGGGATAGTAATGAAAAACTGTTTTTT.

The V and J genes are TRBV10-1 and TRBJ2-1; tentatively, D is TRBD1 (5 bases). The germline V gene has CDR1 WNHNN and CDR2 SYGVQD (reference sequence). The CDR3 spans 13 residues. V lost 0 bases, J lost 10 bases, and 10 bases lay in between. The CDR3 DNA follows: TGCGCCAGCAGTGAGTCGCAGGGTCCCGAGCAGTTCTTC. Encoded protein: CASSESQGPEQFF.

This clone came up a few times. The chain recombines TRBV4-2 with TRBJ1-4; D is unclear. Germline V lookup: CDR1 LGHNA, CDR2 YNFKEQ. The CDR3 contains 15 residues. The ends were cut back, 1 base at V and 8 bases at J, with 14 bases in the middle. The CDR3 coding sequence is TGTGCCAGCAGCCAAGGTCAGATGGTTGGGGAAAAACTGTTTTTT. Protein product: CASSQGQMVGEKLFF.

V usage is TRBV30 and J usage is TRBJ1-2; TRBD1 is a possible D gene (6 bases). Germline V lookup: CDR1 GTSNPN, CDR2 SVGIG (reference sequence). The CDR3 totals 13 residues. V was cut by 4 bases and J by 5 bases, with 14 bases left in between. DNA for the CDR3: TGTGCCTGGACTATACAGGGAACTTATGGCTACACCTTC. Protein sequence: CAWTIQGTYGYTF. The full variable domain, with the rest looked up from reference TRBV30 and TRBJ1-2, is SQTIHQWPATLVQPVGSPLSLECTVEGTSNPNLYWYRQAAGRGLQLLFYSVGIGQISSEVPQNLSASRPQDRQFILSSKKLLLSDSGFYLCAWTIQGTYGYTFGSGTRLTVV.

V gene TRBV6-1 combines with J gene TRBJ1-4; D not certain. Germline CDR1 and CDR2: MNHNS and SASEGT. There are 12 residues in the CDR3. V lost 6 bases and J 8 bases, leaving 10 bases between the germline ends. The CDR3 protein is CASSRGGEKLFF. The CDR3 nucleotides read TGTGCCAGCAGCCGGGGAGGGGAAAAACTGTTTTTT.

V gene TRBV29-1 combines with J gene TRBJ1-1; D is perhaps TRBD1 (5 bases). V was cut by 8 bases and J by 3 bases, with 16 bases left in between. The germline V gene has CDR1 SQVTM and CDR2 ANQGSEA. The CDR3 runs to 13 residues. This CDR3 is CSSQGRVDTEAFF. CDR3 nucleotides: TGCAGCTCTCAGGGCAGGGTGGACACTGAAGCTTTCTTT.